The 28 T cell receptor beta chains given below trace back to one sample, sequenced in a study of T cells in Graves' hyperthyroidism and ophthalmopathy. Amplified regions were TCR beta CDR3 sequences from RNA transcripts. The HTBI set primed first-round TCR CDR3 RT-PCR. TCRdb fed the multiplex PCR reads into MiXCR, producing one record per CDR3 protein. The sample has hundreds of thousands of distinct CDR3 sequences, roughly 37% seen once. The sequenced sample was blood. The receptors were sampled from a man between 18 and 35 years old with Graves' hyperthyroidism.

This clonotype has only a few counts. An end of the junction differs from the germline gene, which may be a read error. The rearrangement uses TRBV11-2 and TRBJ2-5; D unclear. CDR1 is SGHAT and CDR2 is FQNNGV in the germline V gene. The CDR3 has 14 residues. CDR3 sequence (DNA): TGCGCCAGCAGCCCTCGTTTGGGGAAAGAGACCCAGTACTTC. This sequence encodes CASSPRLGKETQYF. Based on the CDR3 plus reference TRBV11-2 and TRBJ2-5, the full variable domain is EAGVAQSPRYKIIEKRQSVAFWCNPISGHATLYWYQQILGQGPKLLIQFQNNGVVDDSQLPKDRFSAERLKGVDSTLKIQPAKLEDSAVYLCASSPRLGKETQYFGPGTRLLVL.

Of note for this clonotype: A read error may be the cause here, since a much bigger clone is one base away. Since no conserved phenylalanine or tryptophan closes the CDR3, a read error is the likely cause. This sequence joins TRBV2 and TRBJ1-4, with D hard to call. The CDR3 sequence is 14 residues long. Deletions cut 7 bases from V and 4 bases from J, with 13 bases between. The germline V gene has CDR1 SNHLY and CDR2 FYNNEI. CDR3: CASKEGDLNEKLFL. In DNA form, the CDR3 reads TGTGCCAGCAAAGAAGGTGATCTTAATGAAAAACTGTTTTTA.

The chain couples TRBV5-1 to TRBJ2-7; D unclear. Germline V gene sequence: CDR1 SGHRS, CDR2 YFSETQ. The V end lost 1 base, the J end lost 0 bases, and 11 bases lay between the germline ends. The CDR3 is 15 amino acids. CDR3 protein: CASSLMPTGSYEQYF. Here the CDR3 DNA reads TGCGCCAGCAGCTTGATGCCCACCGGCTCCTACGAGCAGTACTTC.

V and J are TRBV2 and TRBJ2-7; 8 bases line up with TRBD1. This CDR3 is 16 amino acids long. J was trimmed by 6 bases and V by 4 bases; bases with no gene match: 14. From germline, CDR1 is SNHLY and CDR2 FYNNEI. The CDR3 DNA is TGTGCCAGCAGTGCAAAGGCACAGGGGGGCAATTCCGAGCAGTACTTC. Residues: CASSAKAQGGNSEQYF.

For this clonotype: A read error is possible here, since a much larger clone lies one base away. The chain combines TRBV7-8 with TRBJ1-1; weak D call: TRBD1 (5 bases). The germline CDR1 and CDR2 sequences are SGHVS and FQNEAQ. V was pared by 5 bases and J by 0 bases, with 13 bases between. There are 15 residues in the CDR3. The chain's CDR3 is CASSPDGALNTEAFF. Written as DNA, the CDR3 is TGTGCCAGCAGCCCAGATGGGGCCCTGAACACTGAAGCTTTCTTT.

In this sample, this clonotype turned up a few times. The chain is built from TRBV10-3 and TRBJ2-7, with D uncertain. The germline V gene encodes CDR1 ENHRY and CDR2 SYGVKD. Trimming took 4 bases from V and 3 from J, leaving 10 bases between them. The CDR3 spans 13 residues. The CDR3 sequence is CAISASGSYEQYF. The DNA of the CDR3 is TGTGCCATCAGTGCTTCCGGCAGCTACGAGCAGTACTTC.

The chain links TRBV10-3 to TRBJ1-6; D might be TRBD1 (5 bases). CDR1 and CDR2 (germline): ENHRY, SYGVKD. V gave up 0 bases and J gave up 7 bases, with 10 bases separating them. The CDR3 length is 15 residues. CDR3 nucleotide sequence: TGTGCCATCAGTGAGTCGGGAGGGGAGAATTCACCCCTCCACTTT. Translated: CAISESGGENSPLHF.

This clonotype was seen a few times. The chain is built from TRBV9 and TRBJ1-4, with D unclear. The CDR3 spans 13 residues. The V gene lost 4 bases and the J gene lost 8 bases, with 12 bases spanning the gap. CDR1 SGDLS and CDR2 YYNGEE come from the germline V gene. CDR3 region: CASSQPGEEKLFF. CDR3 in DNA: TGTGCCAGCAGCCAACCCGGGGAGGAAAAACTGTTTTTT.

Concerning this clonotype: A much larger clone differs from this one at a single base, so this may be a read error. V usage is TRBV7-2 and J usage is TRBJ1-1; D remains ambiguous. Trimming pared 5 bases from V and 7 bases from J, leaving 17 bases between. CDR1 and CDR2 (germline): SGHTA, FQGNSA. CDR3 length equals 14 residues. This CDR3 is CASSIEDAMVEAFF. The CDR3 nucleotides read TGTGCCAGCAGCATAGAGGACGCTATGGTTGAAGCTTTCTTT.

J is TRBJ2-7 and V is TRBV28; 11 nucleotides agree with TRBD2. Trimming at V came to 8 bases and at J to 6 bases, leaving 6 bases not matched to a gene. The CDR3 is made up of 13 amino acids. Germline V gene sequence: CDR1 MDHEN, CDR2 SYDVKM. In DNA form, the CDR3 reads TGTGCCAGCCTAGGACTAGCGGGTGCCGAGCAGTACTTC. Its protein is CASLGLAGAEQYF.

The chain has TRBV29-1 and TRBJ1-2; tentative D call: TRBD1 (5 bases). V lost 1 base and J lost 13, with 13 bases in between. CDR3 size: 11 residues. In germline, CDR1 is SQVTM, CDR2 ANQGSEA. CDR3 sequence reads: CSVEGGSSFTF. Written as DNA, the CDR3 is TGCAGCGTTGAAGGGGGGAGTTCGTTCACCTTC.

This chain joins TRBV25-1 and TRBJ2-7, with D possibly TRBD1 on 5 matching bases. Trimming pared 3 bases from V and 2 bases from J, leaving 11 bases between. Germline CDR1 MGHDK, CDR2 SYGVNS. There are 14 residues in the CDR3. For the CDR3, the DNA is TGTGCCAGCAGTGATGACAGATCCACCTACGAGCAGTACTTC. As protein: CASSDDRSTYEQYF.

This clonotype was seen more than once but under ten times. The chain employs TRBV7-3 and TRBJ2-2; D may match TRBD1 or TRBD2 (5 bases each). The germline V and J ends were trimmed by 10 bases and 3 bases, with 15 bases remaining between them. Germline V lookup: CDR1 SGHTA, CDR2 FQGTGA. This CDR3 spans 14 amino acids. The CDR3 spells CATRRTGHTGELFF. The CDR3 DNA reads TGTGCCACTCGGAGAACGGGGCACACCGGGGAGCTGTTTTTT.

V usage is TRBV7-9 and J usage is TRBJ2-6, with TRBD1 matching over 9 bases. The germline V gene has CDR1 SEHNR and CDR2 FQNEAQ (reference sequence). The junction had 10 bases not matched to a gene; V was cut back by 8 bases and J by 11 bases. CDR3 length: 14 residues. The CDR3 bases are TGTGCCAGCTGCGCAGGGACAGGGACCCACGTCCTGACTTTC. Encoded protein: CASCAGTGTHVLTF. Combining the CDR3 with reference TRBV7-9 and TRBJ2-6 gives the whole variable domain DTGVSQNPRHKITKRGQNVTFRCDPISEHNRLYWYRQTLGQGPEFLTYFQNEAQLEKSRLLSDRFSAERPKGSFSTLEIQRTEQGDSAMYLCASCAGTGTHVLTFGAGSRLTVL.

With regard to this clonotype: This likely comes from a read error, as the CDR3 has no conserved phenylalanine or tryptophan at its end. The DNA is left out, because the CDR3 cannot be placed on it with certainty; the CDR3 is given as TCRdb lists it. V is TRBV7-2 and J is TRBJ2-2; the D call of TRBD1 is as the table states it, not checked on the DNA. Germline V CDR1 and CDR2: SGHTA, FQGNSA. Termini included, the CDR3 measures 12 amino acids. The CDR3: CASSLGGGDRAG.

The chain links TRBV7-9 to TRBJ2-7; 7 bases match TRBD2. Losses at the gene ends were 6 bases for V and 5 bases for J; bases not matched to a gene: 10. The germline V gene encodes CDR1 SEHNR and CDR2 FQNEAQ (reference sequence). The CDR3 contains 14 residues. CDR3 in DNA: TGTGCCAGCAGTTTATTTCGTAGCGGGCACGAGCAGTACTTC. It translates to CASSLFRSGHEQYF.

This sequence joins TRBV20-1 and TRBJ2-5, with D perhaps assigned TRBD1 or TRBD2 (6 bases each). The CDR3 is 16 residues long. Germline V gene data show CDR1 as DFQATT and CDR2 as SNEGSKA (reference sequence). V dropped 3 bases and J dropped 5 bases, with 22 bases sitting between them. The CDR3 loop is CSARDLQGRIFETQYF. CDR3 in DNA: TGCAGTGCTAGGGACCTCCAGGGGAGGATTTTCGAGACCCAGTACTTC.

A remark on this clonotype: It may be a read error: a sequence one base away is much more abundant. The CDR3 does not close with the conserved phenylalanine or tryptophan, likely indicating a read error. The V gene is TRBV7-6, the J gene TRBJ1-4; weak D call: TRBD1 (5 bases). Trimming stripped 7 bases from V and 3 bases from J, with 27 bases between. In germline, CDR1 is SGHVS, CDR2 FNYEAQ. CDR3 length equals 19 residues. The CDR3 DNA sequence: TGTGCCAGCATTCCCTGGGTGGGGACTGCTCAAGAGGCTAATGAAAAACTGTTTCTT. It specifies CASIPWVGTAQEANEKLFL.

CDR3 in amino acids: CASSPGLYDYEQYF. The CDR3 DNA is TGTGCCAGCAGTCCGGGACTCTACGACTACGAGCAGTACTTC. V is TRBV7-3 and J is TRBJ2-7, with a possible D match to TRBD2 (6 bases). The CDR3 spans 14 residues. Germline V lookup: CDR1 SGHTA, CDR2 FQGTGA. Trimming took 6 bases from V and 3 from J, leaving 15 bases between them.

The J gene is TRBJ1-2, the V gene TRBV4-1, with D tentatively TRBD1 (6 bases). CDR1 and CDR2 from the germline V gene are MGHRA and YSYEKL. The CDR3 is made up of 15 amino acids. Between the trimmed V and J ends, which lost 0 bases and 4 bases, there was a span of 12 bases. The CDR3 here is CASSQDDRRIYGYTF. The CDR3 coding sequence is TGCGCCAGCAGCCAAGATGACAGGAGAATCTATGGCTACACCTTC.

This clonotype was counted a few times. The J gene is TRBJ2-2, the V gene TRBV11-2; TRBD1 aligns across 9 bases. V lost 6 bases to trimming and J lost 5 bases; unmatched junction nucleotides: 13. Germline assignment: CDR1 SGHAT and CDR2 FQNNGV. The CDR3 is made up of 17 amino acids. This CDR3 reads CASRKSRDRARTGELFF. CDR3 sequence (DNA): TGTGCCAGCAGGAAATCCAGGGACAGGGCGAGGACCGGGGAGCTGTTTTTT.

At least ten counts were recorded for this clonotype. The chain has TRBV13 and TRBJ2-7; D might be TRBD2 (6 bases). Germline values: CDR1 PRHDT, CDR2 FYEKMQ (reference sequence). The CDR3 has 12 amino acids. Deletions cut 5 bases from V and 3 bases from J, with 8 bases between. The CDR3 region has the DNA TGTGCCAGCAGCGGGGAGGACTACGAGCAGTACTTC. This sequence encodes CASSGEDYEQYF.

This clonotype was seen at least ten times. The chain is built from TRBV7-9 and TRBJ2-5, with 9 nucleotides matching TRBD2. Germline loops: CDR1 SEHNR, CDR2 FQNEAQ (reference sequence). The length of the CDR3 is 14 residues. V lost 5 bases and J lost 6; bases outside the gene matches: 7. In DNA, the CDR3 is TGTGCCAGCAGCCGTAGCGGGGGCGGAAAGACCCAGTACTTC. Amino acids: CASSRSGGGKTQYF.

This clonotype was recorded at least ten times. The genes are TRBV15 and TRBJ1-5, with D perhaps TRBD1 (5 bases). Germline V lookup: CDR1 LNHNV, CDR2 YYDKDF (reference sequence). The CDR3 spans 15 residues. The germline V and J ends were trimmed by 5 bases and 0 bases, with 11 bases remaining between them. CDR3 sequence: CATSHGQFSNQPQHF. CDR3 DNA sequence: TGTGCCACCAGCCACGGACAATTTAGCAATCAGCCCCAGCATTTT.

The CDR3 DNA is TGCAGCTTTAGTGGTGACACTGAAGCTTTCTTT. Protein product: CSFSGDTEAFF. The chain employs TRBV29-1 and TRBJ1-1; D is unresolved. The V gene lost 8 bases and the J gene lost 3 bases, with 10 bases spanning the gap. The CDR3 sequence is 11 residues long. Germline V gene lookup returns CDR1 SQVTM and CDR2 ANQGSEA.

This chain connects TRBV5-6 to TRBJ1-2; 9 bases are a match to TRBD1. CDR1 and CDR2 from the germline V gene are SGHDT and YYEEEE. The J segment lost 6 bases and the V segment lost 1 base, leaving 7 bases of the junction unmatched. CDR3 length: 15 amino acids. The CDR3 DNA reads TGTGCCAGCAGCTTGTATTCGGGACAGGGCCATGGCTACACCTTC. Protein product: CASSLYSGQGHGYTF. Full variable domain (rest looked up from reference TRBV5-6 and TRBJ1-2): DAGVTQSPTHLIKTRGQQVTLRCSPKSGHDTVSWYQQALGQGPQFIFQYYEEEERQRGNFPDRFSGHQFPNYSSELNVNALLLGDSALYLCASSLYSGQGHGYTFGSGTRLTVV.

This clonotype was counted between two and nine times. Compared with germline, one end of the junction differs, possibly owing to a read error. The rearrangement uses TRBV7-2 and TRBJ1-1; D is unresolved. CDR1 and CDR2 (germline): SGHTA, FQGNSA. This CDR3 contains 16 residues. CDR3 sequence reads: CASSQVVRVEGGEAFF. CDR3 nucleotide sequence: TGCGCCAGCAGCCAAGTGGTTCGGGTAGAGGGAGGTGAAGCTTTCTTT.

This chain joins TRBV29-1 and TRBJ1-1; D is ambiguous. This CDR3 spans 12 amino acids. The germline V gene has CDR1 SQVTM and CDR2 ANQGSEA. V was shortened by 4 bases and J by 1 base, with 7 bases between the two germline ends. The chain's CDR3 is CSVGYGNTEAFF. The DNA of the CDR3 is TGCAGCGTTGGTTACGGGAACACTGAAGCTTTCTTT.